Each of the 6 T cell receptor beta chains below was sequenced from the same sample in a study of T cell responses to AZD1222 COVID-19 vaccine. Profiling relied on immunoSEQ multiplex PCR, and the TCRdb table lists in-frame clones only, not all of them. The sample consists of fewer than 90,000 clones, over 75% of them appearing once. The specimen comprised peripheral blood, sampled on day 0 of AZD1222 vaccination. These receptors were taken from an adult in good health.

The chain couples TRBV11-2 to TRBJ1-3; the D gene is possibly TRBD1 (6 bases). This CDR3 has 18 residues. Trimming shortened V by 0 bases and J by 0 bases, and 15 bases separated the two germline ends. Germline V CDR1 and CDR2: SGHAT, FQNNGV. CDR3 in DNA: TGTGCCAGCAGCTTAGAGGGCCGGGGGCGTCGCTCTGGAAACACCATATATTTT. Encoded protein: CASSLEGRGRRSGNTIYF.

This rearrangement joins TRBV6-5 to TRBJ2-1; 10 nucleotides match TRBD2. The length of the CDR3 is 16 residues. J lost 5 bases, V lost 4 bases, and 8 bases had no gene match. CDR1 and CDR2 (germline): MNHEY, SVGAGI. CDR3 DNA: TGTGCCAGCAGTTTACTAGCGGGGAGATCGAACAATGAGCAGTTCTTC. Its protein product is CASSLLAGRSNNEQFF.

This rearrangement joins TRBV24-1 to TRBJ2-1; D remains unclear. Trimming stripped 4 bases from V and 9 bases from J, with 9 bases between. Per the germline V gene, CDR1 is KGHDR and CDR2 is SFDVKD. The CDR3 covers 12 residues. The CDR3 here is CATSDPSGEQFF. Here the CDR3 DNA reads TGTGCCACCAGTGACCCATCAGGTGAGCAGTTCTTC.

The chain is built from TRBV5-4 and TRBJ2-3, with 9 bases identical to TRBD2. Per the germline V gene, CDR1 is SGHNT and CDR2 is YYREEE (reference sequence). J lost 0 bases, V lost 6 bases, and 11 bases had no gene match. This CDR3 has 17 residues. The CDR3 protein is CASTSGGGGASTDTQYF. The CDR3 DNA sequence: TGTGCCAGCACCTCTGGGGGCGGGGGGGCGAGCACAGATACGCAGTATTTT.

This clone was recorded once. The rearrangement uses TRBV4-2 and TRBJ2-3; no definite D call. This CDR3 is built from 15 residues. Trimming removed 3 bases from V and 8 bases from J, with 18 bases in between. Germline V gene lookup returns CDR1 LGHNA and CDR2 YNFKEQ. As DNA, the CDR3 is TGTGCCAGCAGCCAGGCCCCTGAGGCCCGAGGTACGCAGTATTTT. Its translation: CASSQAPEARGTQYF.

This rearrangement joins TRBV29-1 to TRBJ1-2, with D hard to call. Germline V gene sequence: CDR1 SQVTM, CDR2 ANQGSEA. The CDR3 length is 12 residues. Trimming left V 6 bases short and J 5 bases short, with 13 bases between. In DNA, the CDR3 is TGCAGCGTCCCGACGGAACCTTATGGCTACACCTTC. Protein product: CSVPTEPYGYTF.